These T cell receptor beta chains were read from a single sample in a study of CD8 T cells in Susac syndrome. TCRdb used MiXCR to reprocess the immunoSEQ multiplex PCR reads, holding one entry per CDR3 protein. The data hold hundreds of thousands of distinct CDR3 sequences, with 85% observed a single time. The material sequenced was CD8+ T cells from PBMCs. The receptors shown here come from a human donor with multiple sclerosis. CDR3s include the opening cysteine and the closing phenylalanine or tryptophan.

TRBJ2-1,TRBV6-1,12,CASGGAADEQFF
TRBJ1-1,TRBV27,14,CASTPSWGAAEAFF
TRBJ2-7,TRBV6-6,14,CASSSQGGSYEQYF
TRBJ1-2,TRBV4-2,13,CASSQIHRGGYTF
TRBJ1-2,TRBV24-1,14,CASPGPTVAGGYTF
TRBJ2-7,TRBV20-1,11,CSAGVAYEQYF
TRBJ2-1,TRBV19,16,CASSTQGLGGYNEQFF
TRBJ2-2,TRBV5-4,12,CASGEYTGELFF
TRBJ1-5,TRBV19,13,CATKGLYNQPQHF
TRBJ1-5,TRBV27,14,CASSFTGGNQPQHF
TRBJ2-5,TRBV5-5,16,CASSLSYREAEETQYF
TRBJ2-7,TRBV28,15,CASKPGATGNYEQYF
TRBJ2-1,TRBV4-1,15,CASSRSGGAINEQFF
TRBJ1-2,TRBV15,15,CATSRDRTISYGYTF
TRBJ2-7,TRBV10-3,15,CAISEGLLVFHEQYF
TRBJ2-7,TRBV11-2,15,CAGSRDASSSYEQYF
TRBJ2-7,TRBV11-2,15,CASSLVGGKLYEQYF
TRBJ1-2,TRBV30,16,CAWSAFLRGPSMKYTF
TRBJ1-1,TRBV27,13,CASMSGGNTEAFF
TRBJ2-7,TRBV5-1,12,CASSSSWDEQYF
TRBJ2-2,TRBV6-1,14,CASRQEVGTGELFF
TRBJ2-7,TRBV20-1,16,CSARAPTLAGAGEQYF
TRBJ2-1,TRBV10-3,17,CAISESSGLAGDNEQFF
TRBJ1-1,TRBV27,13,CASSGTKNTEAFF
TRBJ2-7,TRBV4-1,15,CASSQEPGLNYEQYF
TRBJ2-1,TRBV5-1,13,CASSLGGYNEQFF
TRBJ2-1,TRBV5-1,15,CASSPGTGTYNEQFF
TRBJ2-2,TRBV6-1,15,CASPTDRDGGGELFF
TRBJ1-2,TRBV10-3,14,CAIYNMDQNYGYTF
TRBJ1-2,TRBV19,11,CATGQGHGYTF
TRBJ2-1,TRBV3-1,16,CASSRVTGTVYNEQFF
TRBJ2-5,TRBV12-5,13,CASGIGTAETQYF
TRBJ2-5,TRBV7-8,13,CASSLGEEKTQYF
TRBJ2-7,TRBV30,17,CAWSGIGRDRRTYEQYF
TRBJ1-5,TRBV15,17,CATSPEGQGGSVWPQHF
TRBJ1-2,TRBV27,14,CASSLGTGYYGYTF
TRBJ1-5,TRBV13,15,CASSSAGTTNQPQHF